This T cell receptor (beta chain) emerged from a study of spatial heterogeneity in lung cancer. Across the study: There were, on average, more than 9.5 raw-read appearances for each unique TCR and UMI combination.

The time point was: sample taken at primary tumor resection. In each case, whole RNA from tumor, nontumor lung or frozen PBMC was sequenced unsorted. Donation came from 70 or so patients with untreated early-stage non-small cell lung cancer. Trimming left V 2 bases short and J 0 bases short, with 17 bases between. CDR3 length equals 17 residues. This clonotype was counted only a few times. TCRdb re-analysed the 5' RACE reads in MiXCR, keeping a single row per CDR3 protein. In the table there are about 86,000 distinct CDR3 sequences, approximately 12% of which are singletons. Sequenced material: PBMCs, taken at surgery. This TCR was recovered from a male donor with early-stage non-small cell lung cancer. V is TRBV23-1 and J is TRBJ2-7; D gene unclear. TRBV23-1 is assigned to the ORF class and has an uncertain function. CDR3 sequence (DNA): TGCGCCAGCAGTCAACCCCCCCCGTCCAGGCCCTCCTACGAGCAGTACTTC. Protein product: CASSQPPPSRPSYEQYF.